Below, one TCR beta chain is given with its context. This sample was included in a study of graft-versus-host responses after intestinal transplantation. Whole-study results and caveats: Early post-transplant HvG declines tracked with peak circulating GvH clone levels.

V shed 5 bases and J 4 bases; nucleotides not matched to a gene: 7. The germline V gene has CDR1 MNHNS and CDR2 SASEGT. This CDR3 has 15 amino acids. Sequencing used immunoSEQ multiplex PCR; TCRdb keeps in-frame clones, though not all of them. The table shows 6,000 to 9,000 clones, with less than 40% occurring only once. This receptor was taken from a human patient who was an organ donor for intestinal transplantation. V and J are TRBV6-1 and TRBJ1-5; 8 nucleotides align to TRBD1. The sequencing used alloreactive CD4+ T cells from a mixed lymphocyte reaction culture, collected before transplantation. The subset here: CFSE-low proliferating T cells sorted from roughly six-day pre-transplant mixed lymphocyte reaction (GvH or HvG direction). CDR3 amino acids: CASSWTGWSNQPQHF. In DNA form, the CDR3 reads TGTGCCAGCAGTTGGACAGGGTGGAGTAATCAGCCCCAGCATTTT.